The 3 T cell receptor beta chains given below trace back to one sample, sequenced in a study of blood T cell repertoires in COVID-19. Clones were sequenced by immunoSEQ multiplex PCR, and TCRdb holds only the in-frame ones, with some missing. The table lists more than 140,000 clones, just over 85% of them singletons. The sequenced material came from peripheral blood. The receptors originated from a woman aged 55-70 years with acute or convalescent COVID-19.

The genes are TRBV7-3 and TRBJ2-5; tentatively, D is TRBD1 (6 bases). The V end lost 2 bases, the J end lost 5 bases, and 9 bases lay between the germline ends. This CDR3 is 13 amino acids long. Germline V gives CDR1 SGHTA, CDR2 FQGTGA. The CDR3 here is CASSLGGRETQYF. The DNA for the CDR3 is TGTGCCAGCAGCTTAGGGGGCAGGGAGACCCAGTACTTC. Full variable domain (rest looked up from reference TRBV7-3 and TRBJ2-5): GAGVSQTPSNKVTEKGKYVELRCDPISGHTALYWYRQSLGQGPEFLIYFQGTGAADDSGLPNDRFFAVRPEGSVSTLKIQRTERGDSAVYLCASSLGGRETQYFGPGTRLLVL.

The CDR3 nucleotides read TGCAGCGTAAAACCGGGATCTCAGTCACCCCAGCATTTT. Residues: CSVKPGSQSPQHF. This chain uses TRBV29-1 with TRBJ1-5; D call uncertain. V lost 6 bases and J lost 10, with 19 bases in between. Germline V gene sequence: CDR1 SQVTM, CDR2 ANQGSEA. There are 13 residues in the CDR3. The full variable domain, its missing parts supplied by reference TRBV29-1 and TRBJ1-5, is SAVISQKPSRDICQRGTSLTIQCQVDSQVTMMFWYRQQPGQSLTLIATANQGSEATYESGFVIDKFPISRPNLTFSTLTVSNMSPEDSSIYLCSVKPGSQSPQHFGDGTRLSIL.

J is TRBJ1-3 and V is TRBV29-1; 7 bases are a match to TRBD1. CDR3 length: 11 residues. Germline V gene sequence: CDR1 SQVTM, CDR2 ANQGSEA. Germline trimming cut 6 bases from V and 8 bases from J; bases unmatched to any gene: 4. As DNA, the CDR3 is TGCAGCGTGGACAGGACAGACACCATATATTTT. Amino acid sequence: CSVDRTDTIYF.